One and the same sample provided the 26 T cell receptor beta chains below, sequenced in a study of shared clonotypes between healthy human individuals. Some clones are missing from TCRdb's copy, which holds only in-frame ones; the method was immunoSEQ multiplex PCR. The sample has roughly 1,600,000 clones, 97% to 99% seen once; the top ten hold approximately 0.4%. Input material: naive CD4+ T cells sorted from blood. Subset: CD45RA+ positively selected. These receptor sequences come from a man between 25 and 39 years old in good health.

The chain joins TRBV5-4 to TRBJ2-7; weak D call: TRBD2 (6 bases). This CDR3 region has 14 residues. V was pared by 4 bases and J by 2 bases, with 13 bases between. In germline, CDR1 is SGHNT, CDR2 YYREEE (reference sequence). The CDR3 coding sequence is TGTGCCAGCAGCCGAAGGGACTCCACCTACGAGCAGTACTTC. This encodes CASSRRDSTYEQYF.

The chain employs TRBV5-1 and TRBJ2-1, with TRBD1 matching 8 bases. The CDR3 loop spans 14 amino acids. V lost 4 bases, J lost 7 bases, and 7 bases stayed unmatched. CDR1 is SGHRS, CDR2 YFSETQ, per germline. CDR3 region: CASSPRTGRNEQFF. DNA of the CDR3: TGCGCCAGCAGCCCTCGGACAGGGAGGAATGAGCAGTTCTTC.

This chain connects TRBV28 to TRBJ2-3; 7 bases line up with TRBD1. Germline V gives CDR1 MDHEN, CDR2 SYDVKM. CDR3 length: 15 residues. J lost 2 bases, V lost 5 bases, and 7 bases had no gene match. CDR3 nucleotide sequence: TGTGCCAGCAGTACGAGGGGACAGTACACAGATACGCAGTATTTT. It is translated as CASSTRGQYTDTQYF. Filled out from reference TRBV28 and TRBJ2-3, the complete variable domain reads DVKVTQSSRYLVKRTGEKVFLECVQDMDHENMFWYRQDPGLGLRLIYFSYDVKMKEKGDIPEGYSVSREKKERFSLILESASTNQTSMYLCASSTRGQYTDTQYFGPGTRLTVL.

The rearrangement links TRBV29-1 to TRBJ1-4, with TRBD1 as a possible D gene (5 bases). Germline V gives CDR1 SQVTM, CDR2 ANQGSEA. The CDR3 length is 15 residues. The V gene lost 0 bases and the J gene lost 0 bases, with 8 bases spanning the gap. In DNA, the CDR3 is TGCAGCGTTGAAGATCTGGGGGCAACTAATGAAAAACTGTTTTTT. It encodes CSVEDLGATNEKLFF.

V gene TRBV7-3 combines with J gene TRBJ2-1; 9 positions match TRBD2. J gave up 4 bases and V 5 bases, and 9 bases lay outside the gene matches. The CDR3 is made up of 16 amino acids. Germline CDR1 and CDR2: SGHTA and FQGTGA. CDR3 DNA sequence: TGTGCCAGCAGCGGGATAGCGGGAGCCCTATACAATGAGCAGTTCTTC. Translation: CASSGIAGALYNEQFF.

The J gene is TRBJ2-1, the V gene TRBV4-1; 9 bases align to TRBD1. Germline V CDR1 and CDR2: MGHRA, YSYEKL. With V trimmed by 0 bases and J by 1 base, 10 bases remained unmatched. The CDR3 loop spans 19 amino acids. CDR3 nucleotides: TGCGCCAGCAGCCAAGACACATATGGAGACAGGGGGTCCTACAATGAGCAGTTCTTC. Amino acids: CASSQDTYGDRGSYNEQFF.

In DNA form, the CDR3 reads TGCGCCAGCAGCTCGGGGGGAGGACCTAACTATGGCTACACCTTC. Amino acid sequence: CASSSGGGPNYGYTF. V gene TRBV5-1 combines with J gene TRBJ1-2, with D perhaps matching TRBD1 (5 bases). The CDR3 runs 15 residues. Trimming shortened V by 3 bases and J by 0 bases, and 12 bases separated the two germline ends. Germline CDR1 reads SGHRS; CDR2 reads YFSETQ. Full variable domain (outside the CDR3, taken from reference TRBV5-1 and TRBJ1-2): KAGVTQTPRYLIKTRGQQVTLSCSPISGHRSVSWYQQTPGQGLQFLFEYFSETQRNKGNFPGRFSGRQFSNSRSEMNVSTLELGDSALYLCASSSGGGPNYGYTFGSGTRLTVV.

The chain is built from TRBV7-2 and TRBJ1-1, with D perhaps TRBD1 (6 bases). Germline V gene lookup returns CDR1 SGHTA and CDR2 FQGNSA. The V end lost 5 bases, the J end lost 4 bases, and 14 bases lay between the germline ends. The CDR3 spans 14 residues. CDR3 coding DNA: TGTGCCAGCAGCCTTGCGGGGGCGCCCACTGAAGCTTTCTTT. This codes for CASSLAGAPTEAFF. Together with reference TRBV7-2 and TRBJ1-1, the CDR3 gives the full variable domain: GAGVSQSPSNKVTEKGKDVELRCDPISGHTALYWYRQSLGQGLEFLIYFQGNSAPDKSGLPSDRFSAERTGGSVSTLTIQRTQQEDSAVYLCASSLAGAPTEAFFGQGTRLTVV.

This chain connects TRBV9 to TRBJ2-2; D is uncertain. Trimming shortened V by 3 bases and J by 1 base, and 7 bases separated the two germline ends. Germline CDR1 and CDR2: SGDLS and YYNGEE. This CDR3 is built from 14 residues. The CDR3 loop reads CASSDRRNTGELFF. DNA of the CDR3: TGTGCCAGCAGCGATCGGAGGAACACCGGGGAGCTGTTTTTT.

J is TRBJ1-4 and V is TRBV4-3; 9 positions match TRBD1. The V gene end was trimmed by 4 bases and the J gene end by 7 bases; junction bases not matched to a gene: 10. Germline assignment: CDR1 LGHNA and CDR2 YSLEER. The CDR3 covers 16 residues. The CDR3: CASSPQEGQGLEKLFF. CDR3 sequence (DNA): TGCGCCAGCAGCCCGCAAGAGGGACAGGGCCTTGAAAAACTGTTTTTT.

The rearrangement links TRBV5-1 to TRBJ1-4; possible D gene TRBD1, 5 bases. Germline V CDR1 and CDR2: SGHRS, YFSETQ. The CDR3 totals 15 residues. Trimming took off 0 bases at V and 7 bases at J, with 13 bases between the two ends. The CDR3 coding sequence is TGCGCCAGCAGCTTGGCTGTAGGGAGGGGTGAAAAACTGTTTTTT. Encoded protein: CASSLAVGRGEKLFF.

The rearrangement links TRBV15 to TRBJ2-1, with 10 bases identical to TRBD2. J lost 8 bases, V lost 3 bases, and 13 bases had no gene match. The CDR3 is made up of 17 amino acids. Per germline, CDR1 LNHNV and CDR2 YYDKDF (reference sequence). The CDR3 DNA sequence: TGTGCCACCAGCAGTCGGACTCCTAGCGGGAGCTGGGATGAGCAGTTCTTC. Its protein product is CATSSRTPSGSWDEQFF.

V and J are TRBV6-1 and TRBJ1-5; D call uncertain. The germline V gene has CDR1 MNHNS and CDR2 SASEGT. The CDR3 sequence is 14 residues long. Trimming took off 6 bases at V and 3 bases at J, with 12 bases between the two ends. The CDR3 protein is CASRTPAINQPQHF. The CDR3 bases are TGTGCCAGCAGGACCCCAGCGATCAATCAGCCCCAGCATTTT.

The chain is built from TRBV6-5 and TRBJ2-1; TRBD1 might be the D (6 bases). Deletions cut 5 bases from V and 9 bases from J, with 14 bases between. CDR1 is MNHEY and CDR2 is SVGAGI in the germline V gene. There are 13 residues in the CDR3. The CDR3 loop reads CASSLEQGLEQFF. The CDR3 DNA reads TGTGCCAGCAGTCTGGAACAGGGTCTTGAGCAGTTCTTC.

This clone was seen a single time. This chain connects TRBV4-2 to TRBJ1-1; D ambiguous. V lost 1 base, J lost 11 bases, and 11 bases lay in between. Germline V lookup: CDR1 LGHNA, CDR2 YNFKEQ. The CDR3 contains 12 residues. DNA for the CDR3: TGTGCCAGCAGCCAAGCCTCGCAGGAGGCTTTCTTT. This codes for CASSQASQEAFF.

CDR3 DNA: TGTGCCAGCAGTTTTCTAGCGGGAGCCCACGAGCAGTACTTC. As protein: CASSFLAGAHEQYF. The chain links TRBV28 to TRBJ2-7; TRBD2 matches 10 bases. From germline, CDR1 is MDHEN and CDR2 SYDVKM. V was clipped by 3 bases and J by 5 bases; unmatched bases: 4. The CDR3 sequence is 14 residues long.

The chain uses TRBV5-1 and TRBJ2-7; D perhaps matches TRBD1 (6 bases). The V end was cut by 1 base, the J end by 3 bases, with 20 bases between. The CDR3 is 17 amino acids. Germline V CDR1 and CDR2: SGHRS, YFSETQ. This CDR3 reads CASSLSLRTDPRYEQYF. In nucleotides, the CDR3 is TGCGCCAGCAGCTTGAGCTTAAGGACAGACCCCCGCTACGAGCAGTACTTC.

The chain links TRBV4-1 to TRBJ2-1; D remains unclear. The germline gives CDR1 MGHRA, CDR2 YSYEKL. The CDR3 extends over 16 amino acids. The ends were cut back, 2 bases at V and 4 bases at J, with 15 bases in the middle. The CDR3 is CASSQLGLPIYNEQFF. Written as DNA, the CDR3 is TGCGCCAGCAGCCAACTCGGGCTGCCAATATACAATGAGCAGTTCTTC.

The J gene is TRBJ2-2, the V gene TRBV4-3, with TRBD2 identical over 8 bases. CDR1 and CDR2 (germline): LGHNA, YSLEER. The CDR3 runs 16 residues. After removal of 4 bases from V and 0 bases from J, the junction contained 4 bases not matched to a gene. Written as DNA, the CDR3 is TGCGCCAGCAGCCTTAGCGGGACCGCGAACACCGGGGAGCTGTTTTTT. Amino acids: CASSLSGTANTGELFF.

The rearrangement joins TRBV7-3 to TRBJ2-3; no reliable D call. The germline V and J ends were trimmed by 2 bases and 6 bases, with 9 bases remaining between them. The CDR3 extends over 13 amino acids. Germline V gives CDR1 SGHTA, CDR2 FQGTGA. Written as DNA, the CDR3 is TGTGCCAGCAGCTTACGCCCAATGGATACGCAGTATTTT. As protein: CASSLRPMDTQYF.

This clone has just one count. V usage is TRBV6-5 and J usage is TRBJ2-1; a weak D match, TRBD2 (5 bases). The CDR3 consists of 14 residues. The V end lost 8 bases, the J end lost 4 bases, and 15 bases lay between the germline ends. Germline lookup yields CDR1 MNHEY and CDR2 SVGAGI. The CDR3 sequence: CASGDYRKYNEQFF. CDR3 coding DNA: TGTGCCAGCGGAGACTACCGAAAATACAATGAGCAGTTCTTC.

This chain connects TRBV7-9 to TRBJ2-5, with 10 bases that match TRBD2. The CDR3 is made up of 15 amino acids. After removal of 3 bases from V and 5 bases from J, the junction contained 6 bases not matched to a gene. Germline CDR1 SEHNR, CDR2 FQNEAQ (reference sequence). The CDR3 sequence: CASSLILAGRETQYF. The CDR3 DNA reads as TGTGCCAGCAGCTTGATACTAGCGGGGCGGGAGACCCAGTACTTC.

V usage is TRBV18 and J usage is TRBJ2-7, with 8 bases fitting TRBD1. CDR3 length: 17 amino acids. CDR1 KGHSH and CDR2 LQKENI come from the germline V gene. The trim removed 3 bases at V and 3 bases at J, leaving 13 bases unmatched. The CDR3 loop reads CASSPLLGTGQNYEQYF. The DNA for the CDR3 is TGTGCCAGCTCACCTCTCCTCGGGACAGGCCAGAACTACGAGCAGTACTTC.

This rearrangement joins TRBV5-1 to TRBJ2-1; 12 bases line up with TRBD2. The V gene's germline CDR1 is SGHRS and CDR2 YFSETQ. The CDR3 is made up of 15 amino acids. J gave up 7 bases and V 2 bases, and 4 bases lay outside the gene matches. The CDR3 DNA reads TGCGCCAGCAGCTTCACTAGCGGGAGGCCAAATGAGCAGTTCTTC. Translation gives CASSFTSGRPNEQFF.

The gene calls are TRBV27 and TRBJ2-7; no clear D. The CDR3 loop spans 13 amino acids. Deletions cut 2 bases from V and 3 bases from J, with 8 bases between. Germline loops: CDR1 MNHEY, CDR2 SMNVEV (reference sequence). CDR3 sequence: CASSLRINYEQYF. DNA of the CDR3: TGTGCCAGCAGTTTAAGGATCAACTACGAGCAGTACTTC.

CDR3: CASSPGQGGFEQYF. The DNA of the CDR3 is TGTGCCAGCAGCCCCGGACAGGGCGGATTCGAGCAGTACTTC. This chain uses TRBV7-2 with TRBJ2-7; 8 nucleotides match TRBD1. The CDR3 has 14 residues. Germline CDR1 is SGHTA and CDR2 is FQGNSA. V dropped 5 bases and J dropped 6; count of bases not matched to a gene: 9.